This T cell receptor (beta chain) was recorded in a study of CXCR4 blockade with PD-1 therapy in pancreatic cancer. V was cut by 3 bases and J by 0 bases, with 12 bases left in between. CDR1 SGHNT and CDR2 YENEEA come from the germline V gene. CDR3 length: 15 residues. This clone is medium-sized by share. Assay used: immunoSEQ multiplex PCR; TCRdb lists only in-frame clones, some missing. The table records roughly 940 clones, about two fifths of them present only once. The specimen sequenced was tumor tissue. This clonotype was sampled from a human donor with pancreatic ductal adenocarcinoma. The V call is TRBV11-3, the J call TRBJ2-7, with a tentative D call TRBD2 (5 bases). CDR3 coding DNA: TGTGCCAGCAGCTTCACCGGGATGTCCTCCTACGAGCAGTACTTC. This codes for CASSFTGMSSYEQYF.